This T cell receptor beta chain was sequenced in a study of blood T cell repertoires in COVID-19. Generated by immunoSEQ multiplex PCR, the TCRdb table keeps only in-frame clones and is missing some. The data hold roughly 160,000 clones, with about 80% observed a single time. The trim removed 4 bases at V and 5 bases at J, leaving 10 bases unmatched. Germline V gene data show CDR1 as MNHEY and CDR2 as SVGAGI. The CDR3 length is 16 residues. Study members were between roughly 18 and 89 years old and lived in over 20 US regions. This clone was recorded only once. The V call is TRBV6-5, the J call TRBJ2-7, with 11 nucleotides matching TRBD1. This sequence originates from a man aged 50-60 years who had recovered from COVID-19. The sample consisted of PBMCs or T cells enriched from blood (not recorded which). The CDR3 here is CASSFSLGTGGHEQYF. As DNA, the CDR3 is TGTGCCAGCAGTTTTTCCTTAGGGACAGGGGGGCACGAGCAGTACTTC.